This is a list of T cell receptor beta chains from one sample in a study of blood T cell repertoires in COVID-19. Assay: immunoSEQ multiplex PCR; the TCRdb copy retains only in-frame clones and omits some. This repertoire shows more than 150,000 clones, about 87% found once; its top ten account for under 15%. Source material: peripheral blood. The receptors stem from a woman in her seventies with COVID-19, enrolled during active disease. The CDR3 runs from the conserved cysteine through the conserved F or W. The D gene is left open where the match is weak. The size of a clone is reported for some rows only, either as once, few or many, or as a class for expanded clones.

D gene	V gene	clone size	J gene	CDR3 DNA	CDR3 protein
.	TRBV28	.	TRBJ2-3	TGTGCCAGCAGCGGAGGAGGGACCAGCACAGATACGCAGTATTTT	CASSGGGTSTDTQYF
TRBD2	TRBV10-3	.	TRBJ2-1	TGTGCCATCAGTGCTTCTCTCGGGACTAGCGGGAGAGGCGATGAGCAGTTCTTC	CAISASLGTSGRGDEQFF
.	TRBV7-6	.	TRBJ1-4	TGTGCCAGCAGCTTGAGGACAGATGCAACTAATGAAAAACTGTTTTTT	CASSLRTDATNEKLFF
TRBD1	TRBV6-5	.	TRBJ1-5	TGTGCCACCCGGACAGGGGCCGGCAATCAGCCCCAGCATTTT	CATRTGAGNQPQHF
.	TRBV5-5	once	TRBJ1-6	TGTGCCAGCAGAGCGGAAGTCGTAAAGTCACCCCTCCACTTT	CASRAEVVKSPLHF
TRBD1	TRBV6-6	.	TRBJ2-7	TGTGCCAGCAGTTACCCGGGACAGGGCCCTCTCGAGCAGTACTTC	CASSYPGQGPLEQYF
TRBD1	TRBV10-3	.	TRBJ1-3	TGTGCCATCAGTGTTGGGGACAGCTTCTCTGGAAACACCATATATTTT	CAISVGDSFSGNTIYF
.	TRBV29-1	once	TRBJ1-1	TGCAGCGTTTTTGGAGTTCCGAACACTGAAGCTTTCTTT	CSVFGVPNTEAFF
.	TRBV29-1	.	TRBJ1-1	TGCAGCGTTGACAGGATGAACACTGAAGCTTTCTTT	CSVDRMNTEAFF
TRBD2	TRBV19	once	TRBJ2-3	TGTGCCAGTACGAGGACTAGCGGCCTCACAGATACGCAGTATTTT	CASTRTSGLTDTQYF
.	TRBV7-8	once	TRBJ1-6	TGTGCCAGCAGCTTAGCAGGGAGGGATTCACCCCTCCACTTT	CASSLAGRDSPLHF
TRBD1	TRBV7-8	.	TRBJ1-1	TGTGCCAGCAGCCCCCGACAGGGGGCGAACACTGAAGCTTTCTTT	CASSPRQGANTEAFF
.	TRBV5-6	once	TRBJ1-2	TGTGCCAGCAGCACCATGGACAGAGACTATGGCTACACCTTC	CASSTMDRDYGYTF
.	TRBV18	.	TRBJ1-1	TGTGCCAGCTCACCACGTAATATAGAGGTCGCTGAAGCTTTCTTT	CASSPRNIEVAEAFF
TRBD2	TRBV5-1	.	TRBJ2-1	TGCGCCAGCAGCCCCCCAAGCGGGAGATCGAATGAGCAGTTCTTC	CASSPPSGRSNEQFF
TRBD1	TRBV28	.	TRBJ1-1	TGTGCCAGCAGACTCGCGGACAGGGGAAACACTGAAGCTTTCTTT	CASRLADRGNTEAFF
TRBD2	TRBV6-2/TRBV6-3	.	TRBJ2-3	TGTGCCAGCAGTTGGGGACTAGCGGGAGTTGCGACAGATACGCAGTATTTT	CASSWGLAGVATDTQYF
.	TRBV7-2	.	TRBJ1-2	TGTGCCAGCAGCTCAAATATAGACGGAGTCTATGGCTACACCTTC	CASSSNIDGVYGYTF
TRBD1	TRBV4-1	.	TRBJ2-7	TGCGCCAGCAGCCATGTTGGGACAGGGGTCGAGCAGTACTTC	CASSHVGTGVEQYF
.	TRBV20-1	.	TRBJ2-7	TGCAGTGCTAGTGAAGGGTCGGGGTACTCCTACGAGCAGTACTTC	CSASEGSGYSYEQYF
.	TRBV19	.	TRBJ1-2	TGTGCCAGTAGTATTACAGTGGGCTATGGCTACACCTTC	CASSITVGYGYTF
.	TRBV7-2	.	TRBJ2-7	TGTGCCAGCAGGCGGGCGCGGGGCCCCTACGAGCAGTACTTC	CASRRARGPYEQYF
.	TRBV28	.	TRBJ1-5	TGTGCCAGCAGACGCGGACAGAATCAGCCCCAGCATTTT	CASRRGQNQPQHF
.	TRBV27	.	TRBJ2-1	TGTGCCAGCACTTTTCTATCCGGGACTAAGGGGGATGAGCAGTTCTTC	CASTFLSGTKGDEQFF
TRBD1	TRBV2	.	TRBJ1-1	TGTGCCAGCAGTCCCACTCGGACAGGGGGCTACACTGAAGCTTTCTTT	CASSPTRTGGYTEAFF
.	TRBV28	many	TRBJ2-2	TGTGCCAGCAGTTTCCGCGGGCTAGGAGATACCGGGGAGCTGTTTTTT	CASSFRGLGDTGELFF
.	TRBV12-5	.	TRBJ1-2	TGTGCTAGTGGTTTGGACGCGGGCTATGGCTACACCTTC	CASGLDAGYGYTF
.	TRBV24-1	once	TRBJ1-3	TGTGCCACCAGTGAATCAGGGTCCGGAAACACCATATATTTT	CATSESGSGNTIYF
.	TRBV5-4	.	TRBJ2-7	TGTGCCAGCAGCACCGGGACTGGACCCGCCTACGAGCAGTACTTC	CASSTGTGPAYEQYF
.	TRBV21-1	few	TRBJ1-1	TGTGCCAGCAGCCTAGGGGTGGGGGCAATAACTGAAGCTTTCTTT	CASSLGVGAITEAFF
.	TRBV2	once	TRBJ2-6	TGTGCCAGCAGTCGGGGTGCATCTGGGGCCAACGTCCTGACTTTC	CASSRGASGANVLTF
TRBD1	TRBV2	.	TRBJ1-4	TGTGCCAGCAGTGAACACAGGGGTGGAGAAAAACTGTTTTTT	CASSEHRGGEKLFF
TRBD1	TRBV18	once	TRBJ1-1	TGTGCCAGCTCACCCGTGGACAGGGGGATGTTGACTGAAGCTTTCTTT	CASSPVDRGMLTEAFF
.	TRBV3-1/TRBV3-2	.	TRBJ1-1	TGTGCCAGCAGCCAACGGACAGCTGAAGCTTTCTTT	CASSQRTAEAFF
.	TRBV7-2	.	TRBJ1-2	TGTGCCAGCAGTAGGGGGGGCTACGTCCATGGCTACACCTTC	CASSRGGYVHGYTF
.	TRBV27	.	TRBJ1-3	TGTGCCACCCCGAGCGGAAACACCATATATTTT	CATPSGNTIYF
TRBD1	TRBV5-1	.	TRBJ1-2	TGCGCCAGCAGCTTGGCGGGACAGGGGGCCTTCGGCTACACCTTC	CASSLAGQGAFGYTF
.	TRBV27	.	TRBJ2-1	TGTGCCAGCAGTTTTAAACCGAGCTCCTACAATGAGCAGTTCTTC	CASSFKPSSYNEQFF
.	TRBV21-1	.	TRBJ2-7	TGTGCCACCGGACAGACCTACGAGCAGTACTTC	CATGQTYEQYF
TRBD1	TRBV19	few	TRBJ1-5	TGTGCCAGTAGTAACCCGACAGGGGGCGCGGGTCAGCCCCAGCATTTT	CASSNPTGGAGQPQHF
.	TRBV5-1	.	TRBJ1-2	TGCGCCAGCAGGGTGGGCCTGGGCAACTATGGCTACACCTTC	CASRVGLGNYGYTF
.	TRBV7-2	.	TRBJ2-7	TGTGCCAGCAGCCCCTCAATAGCATCCTACGAGCAGTACTTC	CASSPSIASYEQYF
TRBD2	TRBV6-2/TRBV6-3	once	TRBJ2-3	TGTGCCAGCAGTGGGTGGACTAGCGGGCCCCTAAGCACAGATACGCAGTATTTT	CASSGWTSGPLSTDTQYF
.	TRBV12-3/TRBV12-4	.	TRBJ2-2	TGTGCCAGCAGTTCGGACTATACCGGGGAGCTGTTTTTT	CASSSDYTGELFF
TRBD1	TRBV6-5	.	TRBJ1-2	TGTGCCAGCAGTCGGACAGGGGTGGGCTACACCTTC	CASSRTGVGYTF
TRBD2	TRBV5-6	.	TRBJ2-7	TGTGCCAGCACCACTTCCGGGACTAGCGGGATCAGCTCCTACGAGCAGTACTTC	CASTTSGTSGISSYEQYF
.	TRBV6-5	.	TRBJ1-1	TGTGCCAGCAGTTACTCGAGGGTGGGTGGGACTGAAGCTTTCTTT	CASSYSRVGGTEAFF
.	TRBV5-6	.	TRBJ2-1	TGTGCCAGCAACCGGAGAGATGAGCAGTTCTTC	CASNRRDEQFF
.	TRBV19	.	TRBJ1-4	TGTGCCAGTAGTATGAGGTTGGAGTGGGAAAAACTGTTTTTT	CASSMRLEWEKLFF
.	TRBV30	.	TRBJ2-3	TGTGCCTGGAATGCGGTGGTTAATACGCAGTATTTT	CAWNAVVNTQYF
TRBD2	TRBV11-3	.	TRBJ2-5	TGTGCCAGCAGCTTGCGGGGGGAGACCCAGTACTTC	CASSLRGETQYF
.	TRBV12-1	.	TRBJ2-1	TGTGCCAGCAGCTTTGTTTTCCAGCACCATGGAGGGAATGAGCAGTTCTTC	CASSFVFQHHGGNEQFF
.	TRBV9	.	TRBJ2-1	TGTGCCAGCAGCGTAGCTTTGGAAGGGGGTGGAATAAAAGACAATGAGCAGTTCTTC	CASSVALEGGGIKDNEQFF